The clone carrying this T cell receptor (beta chain) was detected ten times or more. RNA transcripts provided the template for amplifying TCR beta CDR3 regions. Scientists carried out first-round RT-PCR using HTBI primers and then a second-round multiplex PCR. From the multiplex PCR reads, TCRdb called clonotypes with MiXCR, one entry per CDR3 protein. The table has about 1.2 million distinct CDR3 sequences, about two fifths seen once. CDR3 size: 14 residues. Germline loops: CDR1 ENHRY, CDR2 SYGVKD. V lost 6 bases to trimming and J lost 6 bases; unmatched junction nucleotides: 6. The data originate from a study of Graves' ophthalmopathy and Graves' hyperthyroidism.

The TCR comes from an adult man with Graves' hyperthyroidism. The rearrangement links TRBV10-3 to TRBJ2-2; TRBD1 agrees at 8 bases. What was sequenced was peripheral blood or thyroid tissue (not recorded which). CDR3 DNA: TGTGCCATCAGCCACGGACAGGGACCCGGGGAGCTGTTTTTT. It specifies CAISHGQGPGELFF.